In its sample, the clone carrying this TCR beta chain was seen many times. The antigen remains unidentified. These data are taken from a study of T cells in Graves' hyperthyroidism and ophthalmopathy. Hyperthyroidism of Graves' type that showed no ophthalmopathy progression within 18 months was stable. Pregnant or lactating patients were excluded, as were those with uncontrolled infection or other autoimmune disease. Amplified TCR beta CDR3 regions came from RNA transcripts. HTBI primers drove first-round RT-PCR of the TCR CDR3. TCRdb recomputed calls from the multiplex PCR reads with MiXCR, one row per CDR3 protein. The profile shows over 150,000 distinct CDR3 sequences, around 15% of them singletons. The CDR3 has 12 residues. V trimming: 8 bases; J trimming: 2 bases; junction bases outside the gene matches: 1. Germline V gives CDR1 MNHNS, CDR2 SASEGT. Study results and limitations: Model predictions of ophthalmopathy came a median 6.5 months before onset.

The TCR was taken from a woman aged 45-60 years with Graves' hyperthyroidism. The genes are TRBV6-1 and TRBJ2-5; TRBD1 matches 8 bases. The source material was blood. Here the CDR3 DNA reads TGTGCCAGCCGGGACAGGCAAGAGACCCAGTACTTC. It specifies CASRDRQETQYF.